Below, 32 T cell receptor beta chains from the same sample are listed, as sequenced in a study of cytomegalovirus exposure and HLA in healthy donors (dated by TCRdb to 2015 to 2018). The library was built by means of the immunoSEQ multiplex PCR assay. A mixture of 60 forward primers for TCR Vbeta segments and 13 reverse primers for TCR Jbeta segments was used in the multiplex PCR. Held by TCRdb, this immuneACCESS table contains in-frame sequences only and omits some clones. Under half of the omission traces to an unresolved V gene where checked; the cause of the rest is unknown. The sample's table covers roughly 51,000 clones. Of the sample, 6% to 7% is held by the ten largest clones. Sequencing was done on a sample of PBMCs. Receptors were obtained from a male donor in good health and CMV-seropositive.

The chain couples TRBV19 to TRBJ1-1, with D maybe TRBD1 (5 bases). The CDR3 length is 11 residues. The V gene lost 11 bases and the J gene lost 7 bases, with 14 bases spanning the gap. Germline V lookup: CDR1 LNHDA, CDR2 SQIVND (reference sequence). The CDR3 coding sequence is TGTGCCTCCGGGTGGGGGGGTGAAGCTTTCTTT. This gives the protein CASGWGGEAFF. The complete variable domain, with remaining parts taken from reference TRBV19 and TRBJ1-1, reads DGGITQSPKYLFRKEGQNVTLSCEQNLNHDAMYWYRQDPGQGLRLIYYSQIVNDFQKGDIAEGYSVSREKKESFPLTVTSAQKNPTAFYLCASGWGGEAFFGQGTRLTVV.

This sequence joins TRBV27 and TRBJ1-1; no definite D call. With 2 bases removed from V and 2 bases from J, the gap between germline ends came to 6 bases. The germline CDR1 and CDR2 sequences are MNHEY and SMNVEV (reference sequence). This CDR3 has 13 amino acids. CDR3 bases: TGTGCCAGCAGTTTAGGGCCAAACACTGAAGCTTTCTTT. Its translation: CASSLGPNTEAFF.

The chain links TRBV5-4 to TRBJ2-2, with 13 bases aligning to TRBD2. The J segment lost 8 bases and the V segment lost 4 bases, leaving 5 bases of the junction unmatched. CDR1 is SGHNT, CDR2 YYREEE, per germline (reference sequence). This CDR3 region has 15 residues. This chain's CDR3 is CASSLTSGGPGELFF. CDR3 in DNA: TGTGCCAGCAGCCTGACTAGCGGGGGGCCAGGGGAGCTGTTTTTT.

The genes are TRBV6-5 and TRBJ2-3, with D perhaps matching TRBD1 (7 bases). The CDR3 is 14 residues long. V lost 6 bases to trimming and J lost 4 bases, with 14 bases between them. The germline CDR1 and CDR2 sequences are MNHEY and SVGAGI. The CDR3 region is CASRSQGGPDTQYF. The CDR3 region has the DNA TGTGCCAGCAGATCCCAGGGGGGCCCAGATACGCAGTATTTT.

The chain joins TRBV18 to TRBJ2-2; 10 bases fit TRBD1. CDR3 length: 17 amino acids. Germline CDR1 reads KGHSH; CDR2 reads LQKENI. With 1 base clipped from V and 6 bases from J, the junction kept 8 bases outside the gene matches. CDR3 amino acids: CASSPRQSGTGAGELFF. CDR3 DNA sequence: TGTGCCAGCTCACCACGCCAATCGGGGACAGGGGCCGGGGAGCTGTTTTTT.

This sequence joins TRBV4-1 and TRBJ2-7; the D is unclear. The CDR3 contains 12 residues. V dropped 0 bases and J dropped 3 bases, with 3 bases sitting between them. The germline V gene has CDR1 MGHRA and CDR2 YSYEKL. The CDR3 reads CASSQDLYEQYF. DNA of the CDR3: TGCGCCAGCAGCCAAGATCTCTACGAGCAGTACTTC.

J is TRBJ2-3 and V is TRBV7-7; no clear D gene. The length of the CDR3 is 12 residues. CDR1 and CDR2 (germline): SSHAT, FNYEAQ (reference sequence). The V end lost 5 bases, the J end lost 3 bases, and 6 bases lay between the germline ends. The CDR3, as DNA: TGTGCCAGCAGCGACTCGACAGATACGCAGTATTTT. Translated, it gives CASSDSTDTQYF.

V is TRBV4-1 and J is TRBJ2-5, with a tentative D call TRBD2 (6 bases). The V end lost 1 base, the J end lost 2 bases, and 11 bases lay between the germline ends. This CDR3 spans 15 amino acids. The germline V gene encodes CDR1 MGHRA and CDR2 YSYEKL. The CDR3: CASSQVVLAQETQYF. The CDR3, as DNA: TGCGCCAGCAGCCAAGTTGTACTAGCTCAAGAGACCCAGTACTTC.

V is TRBV7-2 and J is TRBJ2-7; 10 positions agree with TRBD2. The CDR3 contains 15 residues. Germline V gives CDR1 SGHTA, CDR2 FQGNSA. Trimming cost V 1 base and J 4 bases; bases outside gene matches: 4. CDR3 sequence: CASSLVASGGYEQYF. CDR3 DNA sequence: TGTGCCAGCAGCTTAGTGGCTAGCGGGGGTTACGAGCAGTACTTC.

This chain connects TRBV28 to TRBJ1-1; unclear D gene. Per germline, CDR1 MDHEN and CDR2 SYDVKM. With 3 bases removed from V and 7 bases from J, the gap between germline ends came to 12 bases. The CDR3 sequence is 13 residues long. CDR3 sequence: CASSFESLVEAFF. As DNA, the CDR3 is TGTGCCAGCAGTTTCGAGAGTCTGGTTGAAGCTTTCTTT.

The genes are TRBV11-2 and TRBJ2-7; a weak D match, TRBD2 (7 bases). Trimming removed 8 bases from V and 4 bases from J, with 12 bases in between. The CDR3 runs to 12 residues. The germline V gene has CDR1 SGHAT and CDR2 FQNNGV. Here the CDR3 reads CASGAGAYEQYF. CDR3 coding DNA: TGTGCCAGCGGCGCGGGGGCGTACGAGCAGTACTTC.

J is TRBJ1-4 and V is TRBV2; perhaps TRBD1 as D (6 bases). The germline V gene encodes CDR1 SNHLY and CDR2 FYNNEI. V gave up 4 bases and J gave up 4 bases, with 10 bases separating them. The CDR3 has 14 amino acids. Written as DNA, the CDR3 is TGTGCCAGCAGTGTAGGACAGAATAATGAAAAACTGTTTTTT. Translated, it gives CASSVGQNNEKLFF.

The CDR3 DNA follows: TGCGCCAGCAGCTTGGTTGGGCACCAGAGCACAGATACGCAGTATTTT. It translates to CASSLVGHQSTDTQYF. The chain recombines TRBV5-1 with TRBJ2-3, with D hard to call. Trimming left V 0 bases short and J 0 bases short, with 11 bases between. The V gene's germline CDR1 is SGHRS and CDR2 YFSETQ. The CDR3 totals 16 residues.

The V gene is TRBV7-9, the J gene TRBJ1-1; D is unclear. Trimming took 2 bases from V and 1 from J, leaving 8 bases between them. The CDR3 extends over 14 amino acids. Germline V CDR1 and CDR2: SEHNR, FQNEAQ (reference sequence). CDR3 in amino acids: CASSLNQANTEAFF. Here the CDR3 DNA reads TGTGCCAGCAGCTTAAATCAGGCGAACACTGAAGCTTTCTTT.

The chain joins TRBV19 to TRBJ2-7; maybe TRBD2 (6 bases). Trimming removed 7 bases from V and 2 bases from J, with 15 bases in between. CDR3 size: 14 residues. Germline assignment: CDR1 LNHDA and CDR2 SQIVND (reference sequence). The CDR3 sequence is CASKRRDPPYEQYF. The CDR3 DNA reads TGTGCCAGTAAAAGGCGGGATCCTCCCTACGAGCAGTACTTC. Variable domain in full (rest from reference TRBV19 and TRBJ2-7): DGGITQSPKYLFRKEGQNVTLSCEQNLNHDAMYWYRQDPGQGLRLIYYSQIVNDFQKGDIAEGYSVSREKKESFPLTVTSAQKNPTAFYLCASKRRDPPYEQYFGPGTRLTVT.

The chain recombines TRBV6-4 with TRBJ2-1, with no clear D. This CDR3 is built from 16 residues. V dropped 2 bases and J dropped 0 bases, with 11 bases sitting between them. Germline V gives CDR1 MRHNA, CDR2 SNTAGT. As DNA, the CDR3 is TGTGCCAGCAGTGACCAAGACACCGTCTCCTACAATGAGCAGTTCTTC. Protein sequence: CASSDQDTVSYNEQFF.

J is TRBJ2-7 and V is TRBV11-2; the D gene is possibly TRBD1 (6 bases). This CDR3 comprises 17 residues. Deletions cut 4 bases from V and 1 base from J, with 20 bases between. Per germline, CDR1 SGHAT and CDR2 FQNNGV. The CDR3 protein is CASSSPKSGGPSYEQYF. DNA for the CDR3: TGTGCCAGCAGCTCCCCCAAAAGTGGGGGCCCTTCCTACGAGCAGTACTTC. The full variable domain, completed using reference TRBV11-2 and TRBJ2-7, is EAGVAQSPRYKIIEKRQSVAFWCNPISGHATLYWYQQILGQGPKLLIQFQNNGVVDDSQLPKDRFSAERLKGVDSTLKIQPAKLEDSAVYLCASSSPKSGGPSYEQYFGPGTRLTVT.

The V gene is TRBV4-3, the J gene TRBJ2-7; TRBD1 matches 7 bases. CDR3 size: 13 residues. The V gene end was trimmed by 2 bases and the J gene end by 3 bases; junction bases not matched to a gene: 1. In germline, CDR1 is LGHNA, CDR2 YSLEER. DNA of the CDR3: TGCGCCAGCAGCCAAAGACAGGGCTACGAGCAGTACTTC. It codes for CASSQRQGYEQYF.

This clone is deemed medium-sized by its frequency. The chain couples TRBV4-3 to TRBJ1-4; perhaps TRBD1 as D (5 bases). The CDR3 sequence is 15 residues long. Germline loops: CDR1 LGHNA, CDR2 YSLEER. The germline V and J ends were trimmed by 0 bases and 3 bases, with 8 bases remaining between them. Here the CDR3 DNA reads TGCGCCAGCAGCCAAGATGGGGGGTCTAATGAAAAACTGTTTTTT. It yields the protein CASSQDGGSNEKLFF.

V is TRBV7-2 and J is TRBJ2-1; 10 bases match TRBD1. CDR3 length equals 15 residues. Germline assignment: CDR1 SGHTA and CDR2 FQGNSA. Trimming removed 5 bases from V and 10 bases from J; junction bases left unmatched: 11. CDR3 in DNA: TGTGCCAGCAGCGAAAACCGGGACAGGGGTAGGGAGCAGTTCTTC. Protein: CASSENRDRGREQFF. The variable domain in full, with the rest retrieved from reference TRBV7-2 and TRBJ2-1, is GAGVSQSPSNKVTEKGKDVELRCDPISGHTALYWYRQSLGQGLEFLIYFQGNSAPDKSGLPSDRFSAERTGGSVSTLTIQRTQQEDSAVYLCASSENRDRGREQFFGPGTRLTVL.

V gene TRBV19 combines with J gene TRBJ1-4; a weak D match, TRBD1 (6 bases). Germline CDR1 and CDR2: LNHDA and SQIVND (reference sequence). The CDR3 sequence is 20 residues long. V shed 1 base and J shed 6 bases, with 27 bases lying between them. The CDR3 nucleotides are TGTGCCAGTAGTATAGCCCTCTGGGGGCTGCGTGAAGCGCTGGATGAAAAACTGTTTTTT. It codes for CASSIALWGLREALDEKLFF.

The chain employs TRBV30 and TRBJ2-5, with TRBD2 matching over 8 bases. J lost 7 bases, V lost 0 bases, and 4 bases had no gene match. Per the germline V gene, CDR1 is GTSNPN and CDR2 is SVGIG (reference sequence). This CDR3 has 13 residues. In nucleotides, the CDR3 is TGTGCCTGGAGTGTACTAGCGGATGGGACCCAGTACTTC. It specifies CAWSVLADGTQYF.

The chain joins TRBV19 to TRBJ2-7; maybe TRBD1 (6 bases). The germline V gene has CDR1 LNHDA and CDR2 SQIVND (reference sequence). CDR3 length: 14 residues. V was shortened by 4 bases and J by 5 bases, with 15 bases between the two germline ends. The CDR3 is CASSTQQGSNEQYF. In nucleotides, the CDR3 is TGTGCCAGTAGTACCCAACAGGGATCCAACGAGCAGTACTTC. Combining the CDR3 with reference TRBV19 and TRBJ2-7 gives the whole variable domain DGGITQSPKYLFRKEGQNVTLSCEQNLNHDAMYWYRQDPGQGLRLIYYSQIVNDFQKGDIAEGYSVSREKKESFPLTVTSAQKNPTAFYLCASSTQQGSNEQYFGPGTRLTVT.

The chain employs TRBV9 and TRBJ2-2, with TRBD1 as a possible D gene (5 bases). V was cut by 4 bases and J by 3 bases, with 10 bases left in between. Germline values: CDR1 SGDLS, CDR2 YYNGEE. This CDR3 has 14 residues. In DNA form, the CDR3 reads TGTGCCAGCAGCACCACAGGAGACACCGGGGAGCTGTTTTTT. Translation: CASSTTGDTGELFF.

This sequence joins TRBV7-9 and TRBJ2-5; 14 bases are shared with TRBD2. CDR1 and CDR2 from the germline V gene are SEHNR and FQNEAQ (reference sequence). J gave up 2 bases and V 3 bases, and 8 bases lay outside the gene matches. The CDR3 is made up of 18 amino acids. The CDR3 DNA reads as TGTGCCAGCAGCTTGGGGATGGGACTAGCGGGGGAACAAGAGACCCAGTACTTC. Amino acids: CASSLGMGLAGEQETQYF.

The V call is TRBV5-6, the J call TRBJ1-1; 8 positions agree with TRBD1. J was trimmed by 7 bases and V by 6 bases; bases with no gene match: 14. Germline V gene data show CDR1 as SGHDT and CDR2 as YYEEEE. This CDR3 spans 15 amino acids. The CDR3 sequence is CASNKKYTGGREAFF. Here the CDR3 DNA reads TGTGCCAGCAACAAAAAATACACAGGGGGGCGTGAAGCTTTCTTT.

This rearrangement joins TRBV7-3 to TRBJ1-2, with 7 nucleotides matching TRBD1. This CDR3 is built from 15 residues. Trimming cost V 4 bases and J 4 bases; bases outside gene matches: 9. Germline CDR1 is SGHTA and CDR2 is FQGTGA. The CDR3 here is CASSSEQGDLYGYTF. DNA for the CDR3: TGTGCCAGCAGCTCCGAGCAGGGGGACCTCTATGGCTACACCTTC.

V usage is TRBV7-8 and J usage is TRBJ1-2; D perhaps matches TRBD1 (6 bases). The CDR3 is 15 residues long. Germline V gives CDR1 SGHVS, CDR2 FQNEAQ. The V gene lost 4 bases and the J gene lost 4 bases, with 16 bases spanning the gap. CDR3 protein: CASSSTRGQPYGYTF. CDR3 bases: TGTGCCAGCAGCTCAACCAGGGGTCAACCCTATGGCTACACCTTC.

The chain joins TRBV30 to TRBJ1-6; 9 bases are a match to TRBD1. Germline-derived CDR1 and CDR2 are GTSNPN and SVGIG (reference sequence). J was trimmed by 9 bases and V by 5 bases; bases with no gene match: 11. The CDR3 consists of 15 residues. CDR3 region: CAWVEGQGFRSPLHF. The CDR3 nucleotides are TGTGCCTGGGTTGAGGGACAGGGCTTTCGTTCACCCCTCCACTTT.

This chain links TRBV5-6 with TRBJ1-1, with D possibly matching TRBD1 (6 bases). Germline lookup yields CDR1 SGHDT and CDR2 YYEEEE. CDR3 length: 14 residues. V lost 3 bases to trimming and J lost 4 bases, with 13 bases between them. The CDR3 sequence is CASSSGGGVTEAFF. DNA for the CDR3: TGTGCCAGCAGCTCGGGGGGCGGGGTCACTGAAGCTTTCTTT.

J is TRBJ1-1 and V is TRBV5-1; TRBD1 is a possible D gene (5 bases). V shed 0 bases and J shed 0 bases, with 12 bases lying between them. The CDR3 is 16 residues long. Germline V gene sequence: CDR1 SGHRS, CDR2 YFSETQ. The CDR3 DNA is TGCGCCAGCAGCTTGGACTACTGGGGCCTGAACACTGAAGCTTTCTTT. This translates into CASSLDYWGLNTEAFF. Using reference TRBV5-1 and TRBJ1-1 for the parts outside the CDR3, the full variable domain is KAGVTQTPRYLIKTRGQQVTLSCSPISGHRSVSWYQQTPGQGLQFLFEYFSETQRNKGNFPGRFSGRQFSNSRSEMNVSTLELGDSALYLCASSLDYWGLNTEAFFGQGTRLTVV.

The J gene is TRBJ1-1, the V gene TRBV5-1, with no clear D. Germline CDR1 and CDR2: SGHRS and YFSETQ. The V end lost 0 bases, the J end lost 0 bases, and 9 bases lay between the germline ends. CDR3 length equals 15 residues. The chain's CDR3 is CASSLERGVNTEAFF. CDR3 nucleotides: TGCGCCAGCAGCTTGGAGCGGGGAGTGAACACTGAAGCTTTCTTT.